This entry lists 13 T cell receptor beta chains sequenced from one sample in a study of CD8 T cells in ankylosing spondylitis. TCRdb re-analysed the 5' RACE reads in MiXCR, keeping a single row per CDR3 protein. The sample carries hundreds of thousands of distinct CDR3 sequences, over 7% recorded once. The sequenced sample was blood, either unsorted or a sorted T cell fraction (not recorded which). These receptors were taken from a female donor with ankylosing spondylitis or in good health (not recorded which).

The chain links TRBV4-3 to TRBJ2-1; D gene uncertain. This CDR3 has 17 residues. CDR1 and CDR2 from the germline V gene are LGHNA and YSLEER. Trimming removed 0 bases at V and 7 bases at J, with 19 bases between. The CDR3 is CASSQERMVGLLNEQFF. The CDR3 region has the DNA TGCGCCAGCAGCCAAGAAAGAATGGTGGGCCTCCTAAATGAGCAGTTCTTC.

This clonotype appeared many times. The V gene is TRBV20-1, the J gene TRBJ2-3; 12 nucleotides align to TRBD2. The CDR3 totals 14 residues. Trimming cost V 6 bases and J 3 bases; bases outside gene matches: 4. Germline V CDR1 and CDR2: DFQATT, SNEGSKA (reference sequence). The chain's CDR3 is CSAILAGGTDTQYF. The CDR3 DNA reads TGCAGTGCCATACTAGCGGGAGGAACAGATACGCAGTATTTT.

This clonotype was counted ten times or more. The chain links TRBV20-1 to TRBJ1-1, with D possibly matching TRBD1 (5 bases). Germline-derived CDR1 and CDR2 are DFQATT and SNEGSKA (reference sequence). Trimming shortened V by 1 base and J by 0 bases, and 9 bases separated the two germline ends. This CDR3 region has 14 residues. The CDR3 region is CSARGDRLNTEAFF. For the CDR3, the DNA is TGCAGTGCTAGAGGGGACCGGTTGAACACTGAAGCTTTCTTT.

This clonotype was counted ten times or more. CDR3 protein: CASRRSGDRGAGELFF. DNA for the CDR3: TGTGCCAGCAGGAGGTCAGGGGACCGGGGAGCCGGGGAGCTGTTTTTT. The rearrangement uses TRBV6-1 and TRBJ2-2; possible D gene TRBD1, 6 bases. The CDR3 contains 16 residues. CDR1 and CDR2 (germline): MNHNS, SASEGT. Trimming shortened V by 6 bases and J by 6 bases, and 20 bases separated the two germline ends.

For this clonotype: A much larger clone is a single base away; this may be a read error. The V call is TRBV20-1, the J call TRBJ2-1; 7 bases are shared with TRBD2. V trimming: 3 bases; J trimming: 10 bases; junction bases outside the gene matches: 18. Germline V lookup: CDR1 DFQATT, CDR2 SNEGSKA (reference sequence). The CDR3 sequence is 16 residues long. The CDR3 DNA reads as TGCAGTGCTAGCAGGCCGGAGTGGGTGGCGGGAGAAGAGCAGTTCTTC. Its protein product is CSASRPEWVAGEEQFF.

This clonotype was seen only a few times. The chain recombines TRBV7-2 with TRBJ1-1, with 12 bases lining up with TRBD1. Germline trimming cut 6 bases from V and 3 bases from J; bases unmatched to any gene: 11. The CDR3 consists of 17 residues. The V gene's germline CDR1 is SGHTA and CDR2 FQGNSA. This chain's CDR3 is CASRQPGTGGVDTEAFF. The CDR3 DNA follows: TGTGCCAGCAGACAGCCCGGGACAGGGGGCGTAGACACTGAAGCTTTCTTT.

In this sample, this clonotype turned up a few times. The CDR3 DNA sequence: TGTGCCAGCAGCCCCGCCGTTGCGGGATCGGTCCAAGAGACCCAGTACTTC. This translates into CASSPAVAGSVQETQYF. The gene calls are TRBV7-7 and TRBJ2-5, with D possibly being TRBD2 (6 bases). The germline CDR1 and CDR2 sequences are SSHAT and FNYEAQ (reference sequence). V was trimmed by 5 bases and J by 1 base, leaving 20 bases between them. The CDR3 is 17 residues long.

In this sample, this clonotype turned up many times. The V call is TRBV20-1, the J call TRBJ1-1; no firm D call. CDR3 length equals 14 residues. Trimming stripped 3 bases from V and 1 base from J, with 12 bases between. The germline gives CDR1 DFQATT, CDR2 SNEGSKA (reference sequence). The CDR3 nucleotides read TGCAGTGCTAGCGCCGGACGGGGGAACACTGAAGCTTTCTTT. Translated, it gives CSASAGRGNTEAFF.

The sample holds many counts of this clonotype. The chain joins TRBV29-1 to TRBJ2-7; D ambiguous. This CDR3 region has 11 residues. Trimming cost V 3 bases and J 1 base, with 4 bases left between them. The germline V gene has CDR1 SQVTM and CDR2 ANQGSEA. As DNA, the CDR3 is TGCAGCGTTGAGTTATCCTACGAGCAGTACTTC. As protein: CSVELSYEQYF.

This clonotype was picked up many times. This chain uses TRBV20-1 with TRBJ2-7, with 9 bases aligning to TRBD2. From germline, CDR1 is DFQATT and CDR2 SNEGSKA (reference sequence). Trimming cost V 1 base and J 2 bases; bases outside gene matches: 0. CDR3 length: 13 residues. The CDR3 DNA reads as TGCAGTGCTAGAGGACTAGCGGCCTACGAGCAGTACTTC. This translates into CSARGLAAYEQYF.

This clonotype was found many times. The chain combines TRBV12-3 or TRBV12-4 with TRBJ2-7; 11 nucleotides match TRBD2. The CDR3 runs to 15 residues. The J segment lost 4 bases and the V segment lost 4 bases, leaving 6 bases of the junction unmatched. The CDR3 protein is CASSYGTSGGYEQYF. In DNA form, the CDR3 reads TGTGCCAGCAGTTACGGGACTAGCGGAGGTTACGAGCAGTACTTC.

The table lists this clonotype with many counts. The rearrangement links TRBV7-8 to TRBJ2-7; D gene uncertain. This CDR3 has 18 amino acids. Trimming cost V 0 bases and J 4 bases, with 22 bases left between them. The germline CDR1 and CDR2 sequences are SGHVS and FQNEAQ. This CDR3 reads CASSLAYEVVGVMYEQYF. The CDR3 DNA reads TGTGCCAGCAGCTTAGCATATGAGGTAGTCGGAGTAATGTACGAGCAGTACTTC.

This clonotype appeared a few times. The J gene is TRBJ2-7, the V gene TRBV5-1, with D tentatively TRBD1 or TRBD2 (5 bases each). This CDR3 has 14 residues. Germline V lookup: CDR1 SGHRS, CDR2 YFSETQ. Trimming shortened V by 2 bases and J by 6 bases, and 15 bases separated the two germline ends. The DNA of the CDR3 is TGCGCCAGCAGCTTTCCGGGACGGTCTCGCGAGCAGTACTTC. Protein: CASSFPGRSREQYF.